This entry lists 15 T cell receptor beta chains sequenced from one sample in a study of shared clonotypes between healthy human individuals. As defined, naive CD8 cells were CD45RO-negative and positively selected for CCR7, with terminally differentiated effector memory CD45RA+ cells excluded. Data came from immunoSEQ multiplex PCR; TCRdb stores just in-frame clones and leaves some out. The data hold fewer than 1 million clones, with about 96% observed a single time. Sequenced: naive CD8+ T cells sorted from blood. All receptors derive from a young man in good health.

This clone was seen only a few times. Within the sample, other DNA sequences also encode this same CDR3. The genes are TRBV9 and TRBJ2-7; 10 bases are a match to TRBD1. The ends lost 4 bases at V and 3 bases at J; junction bases unmatched: 4. CDR3 length: 14 amino acids. Germline values: CDR1 SGDLS, CDR2 YYNGEE. The CDR3 region is CASSPRDRGYEQYF. The CDR3 DNA reads TGTGCCAGCAGCCCCCGGGACAGGGGCTACGAGCAGTACTTC.

This chain connects TRBV14 to TRBJ2-7; 11 bases map to TRBD2. The length of the CDR3 is 15 residues. The germline V gene has CDR1 SGHDN and CDR2 FVKESK. Unmatched junction bases numbered 11, after V lost 4 bases and J lost 9 bases. The CDR3, as DNA: TGTGCCAGCAGCCGGATAGCGGGAGGGGTACGGAGGCAGTACTTC. Translated, it gives CASSRIAGGVRRQYF. The whole variable domain, filled in from reference TRBV14 and TRBJ2-7, reads EAGVTQFPSHSVIEKGQTVTLRCDPISGHDNLYWYRRVMGKEIKFLLHFVKESKQDESGMPNNRFLAERTGGTYSTLKVQPAELEDSGVYFCASSRIAGGVRRQYFGPGTRLTVT.

The J gene is TRBJ2-7, the V gene TRBV6-5; D remains ambiguous. CDR3 size: 14 residues. V lost 2 bases and J lost 2, with 10 bases in between. Germline lookup yields CDR1 MNHEY and CDR2 SVGAGI. CDR3 nucleotides: TGTGCCAGCAGTTACGAGCGTAAGGCCTACGAGCAGTACTTC. Protein sequence: CASSYERKAYEQYF.

The chain couples TRBV27 to TRBJ2-1; D not certain. The V end was cut by 3 bases, the J end by 8 bases, with 8 bases between. The CDR3 length is 12 residues. Per germline, CDR1 MNHEY and CDR2 SMNVEV (reference sequence). The CDR3 spells CASSFSRDEQFF. The CDR3 coding sequence is TGTGCCAGCAGTTTCTCAAGGGATGAGCAGTTCTTC.

On this clone: Other nucleotide sequences from this sample produce the same CDR3. CDR3 coding DNA: TGTGCCAGCAGTCGGCCACAAGAGACCCAGTACTTC. Amino acid sequence: CASSRPQETQYF. This rearrangement joins TRBV27 to TRBJ2-5, with D hard to call. This CDR3 comprises 12 residues. Trimming shortened V by 5 bases and J by 2 bases, and 6 bases separated the two germline ends. The germline CDR1 and CDR2 sequences are MNHEY and SMNVEV (reference sequence).

The rearrangement uses TRBV5-5 and TRBJ2-7, with TRBD1 as a possible D gene (5 bases). Germline V gives CDR1 SGHKS, CDR2 YYEKEE (reference sequence). This CDR3 is built from 14 residues. The germline V and J ends were trimmed by 6 bases and 1 base, with 14 bases remaining between them. The CDR3 here is CASIRSDKSYEQYF. DNA for the CDR3: TGTGCCAGCATCCGATCGGACAAGTCCTACGAGCAGTACTTC.

This CDR3 reads CSVEQGGDYEQYF. The CDR3 region has the DNA TGCAGCGTTGAACAGGGGGGGGACTACGAGCAGTACTTC. V and J are TRBV29-1 and TRBJ2-7, with D perhaps assigned TRBD1 or TRBD2 (7 bases each). The CDR3 totals 13 residues. V dropped 2 bases and J dropped 3 bases, with 11 bases sitting between them. Germline V gives CDR1 SQVTM, CDR2 ANQGSEA.

V usage is TRBV7-8 and J usage is TRBJ2-7, with D hard to call. V lost 1 base to trimming and J lost 2 bases, with 9 bases between them. In germline, CDR1 is SGHVS, CDR2 FQNEAQ. The CDR3 has 14 residues. The CDR3 region has the DNA TGTGCCAGCAGCTTAGGGCCAGGAACCTACGAGCAGTACTTC. The encoded protein is CASSLGPGTYEQYF.

This clone was counted a few times. V gene TRBV29-1 combines with J gene TRBJ1-1; the D is unclear. The germline CDR1 and CDR2 sequences are SQVTM and ANQGSEA. The CDR3 runs to 14 residues. V shed 3 bases and J shed 6 bases, with 17 bases lying between them. The CDR3 region is CSVDSKGSLAEAFF. CDR3 nucleotide sequence: TGCAGCGTTGACTCTAAAGGCAGTCTAGCTGAAGCTTTCTTT.

The chain couples TRBV7-6 to TRBJ1-4; the D is unclear. V was pared by 5 bases and J by 3 bases, with 19 bases between. This CDR3 comprises 17 residues. The V gene's germline CDR1 is SGHVS and CDR2 FNYEAQ. The CDR3 DNA reads TGTGCCAGCAGCGAAGAGGGAGGAACTTCTGCTAATGAAAAACTGTTTTTT. It translates to CASSEEGGTSANEKLFF.

V is TRBV6-5 and J is TRBJ2-2; possibly TRBD2 for D (6 bases). Germline-derived CDR1 and CDR2 are MNHEY and SVGAGI. This CDR3 is built from 15 residues. The V end was cut by 2 bases, the J end by 4 bases, with 11 bases between. In DNA form, the CDR3 reads TGTGCCAGCAGTTACGACCATAGCGGCACCGGGGAGCTGTTTTTT. Translation gives CASSYDHSGTGELFF.

The chain combines TRBV19 with TRBJ1-5; TRBD1 is a possible D gene (5 bases). Germline V lookup: CDR1 LNHDA, CDR2 SQIVND (reference sequence). The CDR3 spans 16 residues. V lost 4 bases and J lost 5, with 18 bases in between. CDR3 sequence: CASSNRASEGHQPQHF. For the CDR3, the DNA is TGTGCCAGTAGTAACCGGGCCTCAGAGGGGCATCAGCCCCAGCATTTT.

V gene TRBV19 combines with J gene TRBJ2-7, with a tentative D call TRBD1 (7 bases). Germline V gene data show CDR1 as LNHDA and CDR2 as SQIVND (reference sequence). Deletions cut 1 base from V and 5 bases from J, with 12 bases between. The CDR3 has 14 residues. The CDR3 spells CASSIARGDHEQYF. CDR3 sequence (DNA): TGTGCCAGTAGTATAGCCAGGGGGGACCACGAGCAGTACTTC.

CDR3 loop: CASSQGSVSSYEQYF. The CDR3, as DNA: TGTGCCAGCAGCCAAGGGTCAGTGAGCTCCTACGAGCAGTACTTC. The chain employs TRBV14 and TRBJ2-7; no definite D call. V was cut by 1 base and J by 0 bases, with 10 bases left in between. The CDR3 is made up of 15 amino acids. CDR1 is SGHDN and CDR2 is FVKESK in the germline V gene.

This clone was recorded once. The V call is TRBV5-1, the J call TRBJ2-7; D not resolved. The germline CDR1 and CDR2 sequences are SGHRS and YFSETQ. CDR3 length: 13 amino acids. V was clipped by 0 bases and J by 2 bases, with 6 bases between them. CDR3 region: CASSLGKTYEQYF. Here the CDR3 DNA reads TGCGCCAGCAGCTTGGGAAAGACCTACGAGCAGTACTTC. The variable domain in full, with the rest retrieved from reference TRBV5-1 and TRBJ2-7, is KAGVTQTPRYLIKTRGQQVTLSCSPISGHRSVSWYQQTPGQGLQFLFEYFSETQRNKGNFPGRFSGRQFSNSRSEMNVSTLELGDSALYLCASSLGKTYEQYFGPGTRLTVT.